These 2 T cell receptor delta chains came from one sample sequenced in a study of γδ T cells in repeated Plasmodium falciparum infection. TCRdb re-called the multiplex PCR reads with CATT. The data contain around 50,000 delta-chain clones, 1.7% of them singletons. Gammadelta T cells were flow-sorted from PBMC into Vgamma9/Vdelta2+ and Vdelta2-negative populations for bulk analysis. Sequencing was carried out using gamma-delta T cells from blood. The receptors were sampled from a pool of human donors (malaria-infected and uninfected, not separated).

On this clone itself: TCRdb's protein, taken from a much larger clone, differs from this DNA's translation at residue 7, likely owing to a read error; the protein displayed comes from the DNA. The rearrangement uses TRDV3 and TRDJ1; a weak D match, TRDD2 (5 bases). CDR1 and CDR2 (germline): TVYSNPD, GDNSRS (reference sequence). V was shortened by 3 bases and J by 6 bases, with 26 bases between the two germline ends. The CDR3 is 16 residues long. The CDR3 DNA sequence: TGTGCCTTGCAGTCGTCGCCCCTACGACGTCGTAATAAACTCATCTTT. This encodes CALQSSPLRRRNKLIF.

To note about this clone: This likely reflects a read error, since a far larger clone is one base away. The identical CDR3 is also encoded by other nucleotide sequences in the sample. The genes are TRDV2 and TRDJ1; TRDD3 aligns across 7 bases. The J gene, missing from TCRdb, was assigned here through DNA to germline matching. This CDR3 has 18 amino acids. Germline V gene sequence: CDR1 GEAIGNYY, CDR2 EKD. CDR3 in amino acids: CACDTAATGEHYTDKLIF. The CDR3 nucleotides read TGTGCCTGCGACACCGCGGCCACTGGGGAACATTACACCGATAAACTCATCTTT.